These 26 T cell receptor beta chains were all obtained from the same sample, sequenced in a study of blood T cell repertoires in COVID-19 (dated by TCRdb to the early 2020s). To prepare the library, the immunoSEQ multiplex PCR assay was applied. TCRdb took this table from immuneACCESS and kept in-frame rearrangements with V and J called. Such tables lack part of the clones; where checked against another copy, unresolved V genes explain under half of the gap, and the rest is unexplained. The sample table records hundreds of thousands of clones; 87% of these occur just once. Of the sample, 5.5% to 7.5% is held by the ten largest clones. The material sequenced was peripheral blood. Receptors were obtained from a man aged 55 to 70 who had recovered from COVID-19.

The chain combines TRBV27 with TRBJ2-2; 12 bases are a match to TRBD2. The CDR3 is made up of 15 amino acids. J gave up 5 bases and V 5 bases, and 3 bases lay outside the gene matches. Looked up from germline, CDR1 is MNHEY and CDR2 is SMNVEV (reference sequence). Here the CDR3 DNA reads TGTGCCAGCAGTAGCCTAGCGGGAGGGACCGGGGAGCTGTTTTTT. Its protein product is CASSSLAGGTGELFF.

The chain recombines TRBV7-9 with TRBJ2-7; 8 nucleotides align to TRBD1. The length of the CDR3 is 13 residues. V lost 5 bases and J lost 6; bases outside the gene matches: 6. Germline lookup yields CDR1 SEHNR and CDR2 FQNEAQ (reference sequence). The CDR3 sequence: CASSTTGGREQYF. DNA for the CDR3: TGTGCCAGCAGCACCACAGGGGGTCGCGAGCAGTACTTC.

V is TRBV5-6 and J is TRBJ2-7; TRBD1 matches 10 bases. CDR3 length: 15 residues. Per the germline V gene, CDR1 is SGHDT and CDR2 is YYEEEE. Trimming at V came to 0 bases and at J to 0 bases, leaving 0 bases not matched to a gene. The CDR3 DNA sequence: TGTGCCAGCAGCTTGGGGACAGGGGGCTCCTACGAGCAGTACTTC. It specifies CASSLGTGGSYEQYF.

This chain joins TRBV27 and TRBJ1-6; D gene unclear. CDR1 and CDR2 (germline): MNHEY, SMNVEV (reference sequence). The CDR3 has 17 residues. The V end lost 6 bases, the J end lost 0 bases, and 15 bases lay between the germline ends. The CDR3 DNA follows: TGTGCCAGCAGGCTCTTGGGCGCAAGCTCCTATAATTCACCCCTCCACTTT. Translation gives CASRLLGASSYNSPLHF.

This rearrangement joins TRBV5-1 to TRBJ2-7; TRBD2 agrees at 11 bases. Trimming at V came to 4 bases and at J to 3 bases, leaving 12 bases not matched to a gene. The germline V gene has CDR1 SGHRS and CDR2 YFSETQ. CDR3 length: 17 amino acids. CDR3 nucleotide sequence: TGCGCCAGCAGCCGGGACCGTAGCGGGGGGGCTATCTACGAGCAGTACTTC. Its protein product is CASSRDRSGGAIYEQYF.

The genes are TRBV11-3 and TRBJ2-3, with a tentative D call TRBD2 (7 bases). Germline V gene sequence: CDR1 SGHNT, CDR2 YENEEA. The CDR3 length is 18 residues. The V and J ends lost 2 bases and 3 bases respectively, with 21 bases between them. Here the CDR3 reads CASSLSQGSAGETDTQYF. In DNA, the CDR3 is TGTGCCAGCAGCTTATCCCAGGGGTCTGCGGGGGAGACAGATACGCAGTATTTT.

This clone has a handful of counts. The rearrangement joins TRBV15 to TRBJ2-7; 9 bases map to TRBD1. CDR1 and CDR2 (germline): LNHNV, YYDKDF (reference sequence). This CDR3 region has 16 residues. The trim removed 6 bases at V and 4 bases at J, leaving 13 bases unmatched. This CDR3 is CATRLGGGQGKYEQYF. CDR3 in DNA: TGTGCCACCAGACTGGGCGGGGGACAGGGCAAGTACGAGCAGTACTTC.

This clone was seen only once. The V gene is TRBV7-9, the J gene TRBJ1-2, with 7 bases identical to TRBD1. Germline V lookup: CDR1 SEHNR, CDR2 FQNEAQ (reference sequence). J gave up 3 bases and V 1 base, and 5 bases lay outside the gene matches. CDR3 length: 15 amino acids. The CDR3 is CASSLGTGADYGYTF. The CDR3 DNA reads as TGTGCCAGCAGCTTAGGTACAGGGGCGGACTATGGCTACACCTTC.

CDR3 sequence (DNA): TGTGCCAGTAGATTGGGGTCCGGGACAGGCACTGGAAACACCATATATTTT. It specifies CASRLGSGTGTGNTIYF. The chain combines TRBV19 with TRBJ1-3; 8 bases are shared with TRBD1. The germline V gene has CDR1 LNHDA and CDR2 SQIVND (reference sequence). This CDR3 has 17 amino acids. J lost 2 bases, V lost 6 bases, and 12 bases had no gene match.

The genes are TRBV3-1 (or the pseudogene TRBV3-2) and TRBJ1-5; D is unclear. Germline CDR1 reads LGHDT; CDR2 reads YNNKEL (reference sequence). The CDR3 covers 13 residues. Trimming stripped 0 bases from V and 9 bases from J, with 9 bases between. The CDR3 region is CASSQDRLRPQHF. The DNA of the CDR3 is TGTGCCAGCAGCCAAGACCGTCTGAGGCCCCAGCATTTT.

This clone has a single count. V is TRBV4-2 and J is TRBJ1-1; a weak D match, TRBD1 (5 bases). The CDR3 runs to 15 residues. The germline CDR1 and CDR2 sequences are LGHNA and YNFKEQ. The V and J ends lost 3 bases and 6 bases respectively, with 17 bases between them. The CDR3 loop reads CASSQLGNRSPEAFF. In nucleotides, the CDR3 is TGTGCCAGCAGCCAGTTAGGGAACAGGAGCCCTGAAGCTTTCTTT.

This clone was observed a handful of times. The J gene is TRBJ2-1, the V gene TRBV5-8, with D possibly TRBD2 on 6 matching bases. The CDR3 runs to 15 residues. V was cut by 4 bases and J by 8 bases, with 19 bases left in between. Germline CDR1 and CDR2: SGHTS and YDEGEE. The CDR3 DNA follows: TGTGCCAGCAGCCCGGGGGTGCGGGTTGGCGATGAGCAGTTCTTC. It is translated as CASSPGVRVGDEQFF. Full variable domain (remainder filled in from reference TRBV5-8 and TRBJ2-1): EAGVTQSPTHLIKTRGQQATLRCSPISGHTSVYWYQQALGLGLQFLLWYDEGEERNRGNFPPRFSGRQFPNYSSELNVNALELEDSALYLCASSPGVRVGDEQFFGPGTRLTVL.

In nucleotides, the CDR3 is TGTGCCAGCAGTCCCCTTCACGGGGGGGCGGCCTACAATGAGCAGTTCTTC. Amino acid sequence: CASSPLHGGAAYNEQFF. The chain employs TRBV6-2 or TRBV6-3 and TRBJ2-1, with 8 positions matching TRBD2. This CDR3 region has 17 residues. Trimming took 5 bases from V and 2 from J; bases not matched to a gene: 11. Germline values: CDR1 MNHEY, CDR2 SVGEGT.

This chain joins TRBV5-1 and TRBJ1-1; D might be TRBD1 (5 bases). This CDR3 comprises 16 residues. CDR1 and CDR2 (germline): SGHRS, YFSETQ. The V end was cut by 1 base, the J end by 5 bases, with 18 bases between. CDR3 sequence: CASSLNPTVQGTEAFF. CDR3 nucleotides: TGCGCCAGCAGCTTGAATCCGACAGTGCAGGGAACTGAAGCTTTCTTT.

V gene TRBV5-1 combines with J gene TRBJ1-1, with 9 bases fitting TRBD1. J gave up 10 bases and V 4 bases, and 11 bases lay outside the gene matches. The CDR3 sequence is 14 residues long. Germline V gene lookup returns CDR1 SGHRS and CDR2 YFSETQ. CDR3 bases: TGCGCCAGCAGCACTGGGACAGGGAGACTTGGAGCTTTCTTT. This encodes CASSTGTGRLGAFF.

The genes are TRBV10-3 and TRBJ1-5; TRBD1 matches 7 bases. J gave up 4 bases and V 4 bases, and 4 bases lay outside the gene matches. CDR1 and CDR2 from the germline V gene are ENHRY and SYGVKD. The CDR3 length is 14 residues. The CDR3 sequence is CAISGRDSNQPQHF. The CDR3 DNA is TGTGCCATCAGTGGAAGGGACAGTAATCAGCCCCAGCATTTT.

This clone has only a few counts. The chain links TRBV30 to TRBJ2-7, with 8 bases identical to TRBD2. V trimming: 8 bases; J trimming: 5 bases; junction bases outside the gene matches: 14. The CDR3 sequence is 14 residues long. Per the germline V gene, CDR1 is GTSNPN and CDR2 is SVGIG (reference sequence). The CDR3 bases are TGTGCCGGAGCCCTGTCGGGACTAGAAGACGAGCAGTACTTC. Amino acid sequence: CAGALSGLEDEQYF.

V usage is TRBV29-1 and J usage is TRBJ1-5, with D perhaps matching TRBD1 (5 bases). The CDR3 has 13 residues. V was shortened by 3 bases and J by 7 bases, with 13 bases between the two germline ends. CDR1 is SQVTM and CDR2 is ANQGSEA in the germline V gene. The CDR3 sequence is CSVESGFGQPQHF. The CDR3 DNA reads TGCAGCGTTGAGTCAGGGTTTGGGCAGCCCCAGCATTTT.

The chain employs TRBV3-1 (or the pseudogene TRBV3-2) and TRBJ1-1, with 7 bases that match TRBD1. The V and J ends lost 7 bases and 2 bases, in that order; junction bases with no gene match: 4. The CDR3 loop spans 13 amino acids. The germline V gene has CDR1 LGHDT and CDR2 YNNKEL (reference sequence). CDR3 sequence (DNA): TGTGCCAGCACCCGGACAGGAAACACTGAAGCTTTCTTT. It translates to CASTRTGNTEAFF.

The V and J genes are TRBV28 and TRBJ2-3; unclear D gene. Germline loops: CDR1 MDHEN, CDR2 SYDVKM. CDR3 length: 15 residues. V was pared by 4 bases and J by 0 bases, with 11 bases between. The CDR3 region has the DNA TGTGCCAGCAGTTCGGAGTTCCCTAGCACAGATACGCAGTATTTT. Its protein product is CASSSEFPSTDTQYF.

V gene TRBV19 combines with J gene TRBJ1-4; no clear D gene. From germline, CDR1 is LNHDA and CDR2 SQIVND (reference sequence). This CDR3 has 14 residues. V dropped 8 bases and J dropped 0 bases, with 10 bases sitting between them. The CDR3 DNA reads as TGTGCCAGTGGAGAAAGTGCAACTAATGAAAAACTGTTTTTT. It specifies CASGESATNEKLFF.

J is TRBJ1-4 and V is TRBV27, with D perhaps matching TRBD1 (5 bases). The length of the CDR3 is 13 residues. Germline assignment: CDR1 MNHEY and CDR2 SMNVEV (reference sequence). V lost 3 bases and J 7 bases, leaving 9 bases between the germline ends. CDR3 sequence reads: CASSFGGVEKLFF. The DNA for the CDR3 is TGTGCCAGCAGTTTTGGAGGGGTTGAAAAACTGTTTTTT.

The genes are TRBV5-4 and TRBJ2-3; no definite D call. Trimming pared 4 bases from V and 4 bases from J, leaving 10 bases between. There are 13 residues in the CDR3. The germline V gene encodes CDR1 SGHNT and CDR2 YYREEE (reference sequence). The CDR3 nucleotides read TGTGCCAGCAGCCATGAGTACCCAGATACGCAGTATTTT. Its translation: CASSHEYPDTQYF.

CDR3 region: CASSPKAGYGYTF. Here the CDR3 DNA reads TGTGCCAGCTCACCAAAAGCCGGGTATGGCTACACCTTC. The chain links TRBV18 to TRBJ1-2; D uncertain. V was shortened by 2 bases and J by 5 bases, with 9 bases between the two germline ends. CDR3 size: 13 residues. Germline V gene sequence: CDR1 KGHSH, CDR2 LQKENI.

The chain joins TRBV27 to TRBJ1-2, with TRBD1 as a possible D gene (6 bases). Trimming shortened V by 3 bases and J by 8 bases, and 19 bases separated the two germline ends. The CDR3 is 15 residues long. Germline V gene lookup returns CDR1 MNHEY and CDR2 SMNVEV (reference sequence). CDR3 DNA: TGTGCCAGCAGTTTGGAAGTTGGGGGGGCGGGGGGCTACACCTTC. Translation: CASSLEVGGAGGYTF.

There are many counts of this clone. This chain connects TRBV14 to TRBJ1-2, with D unresolved. The CDR3 is 15 residues long. CDR1 is SGHDN, CDR2 FVKESK, per germline. Trimming took 5 bases from V and 2 from J, leaving 15 bases between them. The CDR3: CASSRVEGWNYGYTF. CDR3 in DNA: TGTGCCAGCAGCAGAGTTGAGGGTTGGAACTATGGCTACACCTTC. Full variable domain (missing parts from reference TRBV14 and TRBJ1-2): EAGVTQFPSHSVIEKGQTVTLRCDPISGHDNLYWYRRVMGKEIKFLLHFVKESKQDESGMPNNRFLAERTGGTYSTLKVQPAELEDSGVYFCASSRVEGWNYGYTFGSGTRLTVV.